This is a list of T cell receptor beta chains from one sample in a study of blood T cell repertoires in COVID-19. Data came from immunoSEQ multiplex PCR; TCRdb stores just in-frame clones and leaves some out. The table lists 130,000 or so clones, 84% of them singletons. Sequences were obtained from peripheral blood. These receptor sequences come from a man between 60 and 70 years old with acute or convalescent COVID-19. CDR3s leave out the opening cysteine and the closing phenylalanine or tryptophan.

CDR3: ASSLEVGGGPGANVLT; V: TRBV5-1
CDR3: ASSLLTGTFNQPQH; V: TRBV7-9
CDR3: ASSFSGNTGELF; V: TRBV11-2
CDR3: ASSLIAGNTIY; V: TRBV12-3/TRBV12-4
CDR3: ASSQRTASTDTQY; V: TRBV4-2
CDR3: ASSYAGGVSDTQY; V: TRBV6-6
CDR3: ASSPGQSAGQPQH; V: TRBV6-2/TRBV6-3
CDR3: ASSLVIGTSGTQETQY; V: TRBV11-3
CDR3: ASSLGVGTGGIETQY; V: TRBV7-7
CDR3: ASSYSGAAYNSPLH; V: TRBV6-5
CDR3: ASSLAVGSDTQY; V: TRBV5-4
CDR3: ASSYRHSTGELF; V: TRBV6-5
CDR3: ASSQGGLPDGQPQH; V: TRBV11-2
CDR3: ASSPGTGRIQETQY; V: TRBV5-1
CDR3: ASSLRGNYGYT; V: TRBV12-3/TRBV12-4
CDR3: ATKTGGSSTDTQY; V: TRBV10-2
CDR3: AISESRASGDYNEQF; V: TRBV10-3
CDR3: SVGAVNTGELF; V: TRBV29-1
CDR3: ASSSYREPDGYT; V: TRBV5-1
CDR3: ASSVEWFGNTGELF; V: TRBV9
CDR3: ASSRLDQGANLRETQY; V: TRBV2
CDR3: ASSQDRVTNEKLF; V: TRBV14
CDR3: ASSISSGSSYEQY; V: TRBV19
CDR3: ATAGTGTYEQY; V: TRBV24-1
CDR3: ASSSRGWETQY; V: TRBV7-6
CDR3: AMQQGVGYT; V: TRBV6-5
CDR3: ASSPRLAGGTDTQY; V: TRBV7-3
CDR3: ASSDTGYEQY; V: TRBV7-9
CDR3: ASSPGSRTGELF; V: TRBV19
CDR3: ASSESYEQY; V: TRBV5-6
CDR3: ASSVGETGGYEQY; V: TRBV5-6
CDR3: ASSVGSGGWNEQF; V: TRBV9
CDR3: ASSQGGLAHYNEQF; V: TRBV4-2
CDR3: ASSQRGGRFTEAF; V: TRBV7-3
CDR3: ASSLKLSEAF; V: TRBV13
CDR3: AISPSYSGELF; V: TRBV10-3
CDR3: ASSDGTGSSYNEQF; V: TRBV10-2
CDR3: ASSAGLPMKTQY; V: TRBV9
CDR3: ASSIPSGAGAKNIQY; V: TRBV19
CDR3: ASGAGGTYNEQF; V: TRBV5-1
CDR3: AISGSGLTGELF; V: TRBV10-3
CDR3: ASSLTRGYNEQF; V: TRBV5-1
CDR3: ASSLGLAGGNTGELF; V: TRBV5-1
CDR3: ASSNRQGRDPNYGYT; V: TRBV5-1
CDR3: ASSHPGTADNEQF; V: TRBV5-4
CDR3: ASLMRETTGELF; V: TRBV2
CDR3: ASTGQAGGLNSPLH; V: TRBV19
CDR3: ASSTSGSYNEQF; V: TRBV18
CDR3: ASSLWGQSQETQY; V: TRBV7-6
CDR3: ASSSGLGAPAYEQY; V: TRBV5-1
CDR3: ASLEGLGHYNEQF; V: TRBV5-1
CDR3: ATSGRTGYEQY; V: TRBV24-1
CDR3: ASSSGLNIQY; V: TRBV10-2
CDR3: ASSIVVQGGTEAF; V: TRBV19
CDR3: ASSGGQGTNEKLF; V: TRBV2
CDR3: ASSRAGTNTGELF; V: TRBV18
CDR3: ASRVTSGINEQF; V: TRBV19